The next 26 T cell receptor beta chains were all read from a single sample in a study of CD8+ T cells in alopecia areata. Following extraction, RNA underwent reverse transcription to cDNA, which served as the sequencing template. The method was immunoSEQ multiplex PCR; TCRdb's version includes in-frame clones alone and lacks a portion of them. The sample contains around 140,000 clones, 40% to 55% of which appear only once. The sample in question was CD4+ T cells sorted from blood, obtained at week 0. The receptor set was obtained from a human donor with alopecia areata.

This chain links TRBV27 with TRBJ1-2, with D maybe TRBD1 (6 bases). The CDR3 runs 14 residues. V gave up 2 bases and J gave up 5 bases, with 12 bases separating them. Germline V lookup: CDR1 MNHEY, CDR2 SMNVEV (reference sequence). Here the CDR3 reads CASSLAGAGYGYTF. The CDR3 DNA follows: TGTGCCAGCAGTTTAGCGGGGGCAGGGTATGGCTACACCTTC.

The chain has TRBV2 and TRBJ1-1, with D perhaps matching TRBD1 (5 bases). From germline, CDR1 is SNHLY and CDR2 FYNNEI. Trimming stripped 6 bases from V and 2 bases from J, with 13 bases between. CDR3 size: 14 residues. The CDR3 sequence is CASREPRANTEAFF. DNA of the CDR3: TGTGCCAGCAGGGAGCCCAGGGCAAACACTGAAGCTTTCTTT.

The V gene is TRBV7-2, the J gene TRBJ2-7, with 8 bases lining up with TRBD1. CDR3 length: 15 amino acids. Germline trimming cut 5 bases from V and 4 bases from J; bases unmatched to any gene: 10. Germline assignment: CDR1 SGHTA and CDR2 FQGNSA. Here the CDR3 DNA reads TGTGCCAGCAGCATACAGGGGGTAGAGGCGTACGAGCAGTACTTC. Translation gives CASSIQGVEAYEQYF.

This clone showed up just a few times. The rearrangement uses TRBV5-1 and TRBJ2-2; 8 nucleotides agree with TRBD1. CDR1 and CDR2 (germline): SGHRS, YFSETQ. The CDR3 extends over 15 amino acids. The V segment lost 2 bases and the J segment 4 bases; nucleotides outside the gene matches: 4. CDR3 amino acids: CASSFQGAGTGELFF. CDR3 bases: TGCGCCAGCAGCTTCCAGGGGGCTGGCACCGGGGAGCTGTTTTTT.

V is TRBV29-1 and J is TRBJ2-2; possibly TRBD1 for D (5 bases). Trimming removed 3 bases from V and 6 bases from J, with 11 bases in between. Germline values: CDR1 SQVTM, CDR2 ANQGSEA. CDR3 length equals 13 residues. This CDR3 reads CSVDLRVSGELFF. Written as DNA, the CDR3 is TGCAGCGTTGACCTCAGGGTGTCCGGGGAGCTGTTTTTT.

The chain joins TRBV5-1 to TRBJ2-5, with D perhaps TRBD1 (6 bases). Trimming cost V 7 bases and J 2 bases, with 12 bases left between them. The CDR3 length is 13 residues. Germline CDR1 SGHRS, CDR2 YFSETQ. CDR3 coding DNA: TGCGCCAGCCGCCCTGGGACACAAGAGACCCAGTACTTC. It specifies CASRPGTQETQYF.

This clone was seen more than once but under ten times. This chain joins TRBV7-2 and TRBJ2-1; tentatively, D is TRBD1 (6 bases). Trimming pared 11 bases from V and 0 bases from J, leaving 14 bases between. Germline assignment: CDR1 SGHTA and CDR2 FQGNSA. The CDR3 extends over 14 amino acids. Here the CDR3 DNA reads TGTGCCGATAGGGGGTCAAGCTCCTACAATGAGCAGTTCTTC. Translated: CADRGSSSYNEQFF.

This clone was found a few times. V and J are TRBV30 and TRBJ1-2; the D gene is possibly TRBD1 (6 bases). Trimming removed 5 bases from V and 5 bases from J, with 12 bases in between. The germline V gene has CDR1 GTSNPN and CDR2 SVGIG (reference sequence). This CDR3 region has 12 residues. In nucleotides, the CDR3 is TGTGCCTGGGGACAGAAGTTTTATGGCTACACCTTC. Translation gives CAWGQKFYGYTF.

The CDR3 region has the DNA TGCAGCGCCACCGGGCCCCCCGGGGAGACCCAGTACTTC. It translates to CSATGPPGETQYF. This chain uses TRBV29-1 with TRBJ2-5; no clear D gene. The CDR3 is made up of 13 amino acids. CDR1 and CDR2 from the germline V gene are SQVTM and ANQGSEA. The V and J ends lost 7 bases and 5 bases respectively, with 17 bases between them. Using reference TRBV29-1 and TRBJ2-5 for the parts outside the CDR3, the full variable domain is SAVISQKPSRDICQRGTSLTIQCQVDSQVTMMFWYRQQPGQSLTLIATANQGSEATYESGFVIDKFPISRPNLTFSTLTVSNMSPEDSSIYLCSATGPPGETQYFGPGTRLLVL.

This clone was detected a few times. A read error may produce the germline difference seen at one junction end. The rearrangement links TRBV30 to TRBJ1-5; 8 bases match TRBD1. Germline V CDR1 and CDR2: GTSNPN, SVGIG (reference sequence). The CDR3 runs 17 residues. CDR3 loop: CAWSGVGGQGSNQPQHF. The CDR3 DNA reads as TGTGCATGGAGTGGGGTCGGAGGACAGGGAAGCAATCAGCCCCAGCATTTT.

This clone was found a few times. The chain carries TRBV7-2 and TRBJ2-2; D uncertain. CDR3 length equals 14 residues. The germline V gene has CDR1 SGHTA and CDR2 FQGNSA. Trimming removed 0 bases at V and 7 bases at J, with 9 bases between. In nucleotides, the CDR3 is TGTGCCAGCAGCTTAGCGATGGGGTTCGGGGAGCTGTTTTTT. This translates into CASSLAMGFGELFF.

This clone was observed a handful of times. The chain employs TRBV4-2 and TRBJ1-2, with D unclear. The V and J ends lost 0 bases and 10 bases respectively, with 15 bases between them. Germline V lookup: CDR1 LGHNA, CDR2 YNFKEQ. The CDR3 has 14 amino acids. The CDR3 spells CASSQDLRLGDYTF. DNA of the CDR3: TGTGCCAGCAGCCAAGATCTACGGCTTGGAGACTACACCTTC.

This chain links TRBV7-2 with TRBJ2-5; D gene uncertain. Germline-derived CDR1 and CDR2 are SGHTA and FQGNSA. Trimming removed 4 bases at V and 7 bases at J, with 10 bases between. The CDR3 runs 12 residues. The CDR3 loop is CASSYDGWTQYF. CDR3 bases: TGTGCCAGCAGCTACGATGGGTGGACCCAGTACTTC.

The gene calls are TRBV19 and TRBJ1-5; D uncertain. V was shortened by 2 bases and J by 2 bases, with 10 bases between the two germline ends. This CDR3 spans 15 amino acids. Germline CDR1 reads LNHDA; CDR2 reads SQIVND (reference sequence). The CDR3 bases are TGTGCCAGTAGTATAAGTCTCCAAGGCAATCAGCCCCAGCATTTT. Translating it yields CASSISLQGNQPQHF. Together with reference TRBV19 and TRBJ1-5, the CDR3 gives the full variable domain: DGGITQSPKYLFRKEGQNVTLSCEQNLNHDAMYWYRQDPGQGLRLIYYSQIVNDFQKGDIAEGYSVSREKKESFPLTVTSAQKNPTAFYLCASSISLQGNQPQHFGDGTRLSIL.

This clone turned up a few times. J is TRBJ2-5 and V is TRBV28, with 12 bases aligning to TRBD2. V shed 5 bases, J shed 6 bases, and the junction held 7 bases outside the gene matches. The CDR3 has 15 amino acids. Germline CDR1 and CDR2: MDHEN and SYDVKM. The CDR3 spells CASSPPSGRGQTQYF. The CDR3, as DNA: TGTGCCAGCAGTCCACCTAGCGGGAGGGGACAGACCCAGTACTTC.

The rearrangement uses TRBV7-8 and TRBJ2-5, with D maybe TRBD1 (6 bases). V was pared by 5 bases and J by 0 bases, with 13 bases between. CDR3 length: 15 residues. CDR1 is SGHVS and CDR2 is FQNEAQ in the germline V gene. This CDR3 reads CASSKGTNYQETQYF. In nucleotides, the CDR3 is TGTGCCAGCAGCAAAGGGACAAACTACCAAGAGACCCAGTACTTC. The variable domain in full, completed from reference TRBV7-8 and TRBJ2-5, reads GAGVSQSPRYKVAKRGQDVALRCDPISGHVSLFWYQQALGQGPEFLTYFQNEAQLDKSGLPSDRFFAERPEGSVSTLKIQRTQQEDSAVYLCASSKGTNYQETQYFGPGTRLLVL.

V gene TRBV18 combines with J gene TRBJ2-1; 7 nucleotides line up with TRBD2. Germline lookup yields CDR1 KGHSH and CDR2 LQKENI. The junction had 13 bases not matched to a gene; V was cut back by 4 bases and J by 4 bases. This CDR3 contains 17 residues. The CDR3 coding sequence is TGTGCCAGCTCACGATCACCTACCGCGGGGGTTTACAATGAGCAGTTCTTC. Protein sequence: CASSRSPTAGVYNEQFF. Looking up the rest from reference TRBV18 and TRBJ2-1 gives the full variable domain: NAGVMQNPRHLVRRRGQEARLRCSPMKGHSHVYWYRQLPEEGLKFMVYLQKENIIDESGMPKERFSAEFPKEGPSILRIQQVVRGDSAAYFCASSRSPTAGVYNEQFFGPGTRLTVL.

Worth noting for this clone: This sample also contains other DNA sequences that code for the same CDR3. CDR3 DNA sequence: TGTGCCTGGAGTTCAGGGGACAATCAGCCCCAGCATTTT. It specifies CAWSSGDNQPQHF. The genes are TRBV30 and TRBJ1-5; D might be TRBD1 (6 bases). The CDR3 runs 13 residues. The V gene lost 2 bases and the J gene lost 3 bases, with 8 bases spanning the gap. CDR1 and CDR2 (germline): GTSNPN, SVGIG (reference sequence).

As to this clone: Other DNA sequences in this specimen translate into the identical CDR3. This sequence joins TRBV5-1 and TRBJ2-7, with D tentatively TRBD2 (5 bases). Germline V lookup: CDR1 SGHRS, CDR2 YFSETQ. The V gene lost 4 bases and the J gene lost 3 bases, with 5 bases spanning the gap. This CDR3 comprises 11 residues. The DNA for the CDR3 is TGCGCCAGCAGCGGAGGCTACGAGCAGTACTTC. Protein product: CASSGGYEQYF.

The chain combines TRBV10-3 with TRBJ1-2; weak D call: TRBD1 (6 bases). Deletions cut 2 bases from V and 6 bases from J, with 13 bases between. CDR1 is ENHRY and CDR2 is SYGVKD in the germline V gene. CDR3 length equals 14 residues. The CDR3 coding sequence is TGTGCCATCAGTGAGCAGGGGAGGGCGGATGGCTACACCTTC. Its translation: CAISEQGRADGYTF.

This rearrangement joins TRBV30 to TRBJ2-5; 12 bases map to TRBD2. The CDR3 runs to 17 residues. CDR1 and CDR2 (germline): GTSNPN, SVGIG (reference sequence). Trimming took 0 bases from V and 4 from J; bases not matched to a gene: 9. CDR3 residues: CAWSVFLTSGSRETQYF. The CDR3 DNA reads as TGTGCCTGGAGTGTTTTTTTGACTAGCGGGAGTAGAGAGACCCAGTACTTC.

This chain uses TRBV27 with TRBJ2-2; 13 bases agree with TRBD2. The CDR3 is made up of 18 amino acids. Germline V gene data show CDR1 as MNHEY and CDR2 as SMNVEV (reference sequence). Unmatched junction bases numbered 10, after V lost 5 bases and J lost 4 bases. The CDR3 DNA is TGTGCCAGCAGTAAACTAGCGGGAGGGCGTTCGAGCACCGGGGAGCTGTTTTTT. It is translated as CASSKLAGGRSSTGELFF.

This clone has only a few counts. The chain employs TRBV30 and TRBJ2-7, with 7 bases identical to TRBD2. The V gene's germline CDR1 is GTSNPN and CDR2 SVGIG (reference sequence). The CDR3 is 14 residues long. V lost 3 bases, J lost 3 bases, and 8 bases stayed unmatched. CDR3 protein: CAWSSGLGDYEQYF. CDR3 DNA sequence: TGTGCCTGGAGCTCCGGACTAGGGGACTACGAGCAGTACTTC.

This clone came up a few times. The genes are TRBV14 and TRBJ2-5, with no clear D. From germline, CDR1 is SGHDN and CDR2 FVKESK. V was cut by 6 bases and J by 4 bases, with 15 bases left in between. The CDR3 sequence is 14 residues long. CDR3 bases: TGTGCCAGCAGTCCCTTACCACGCCCAGAGACCCAGTACTTC. Its translation: CASSPLPRPETQYF.

This clone has more than one count but fewer than ten. The chain joins TRBV5-1 to TRBJ2-1; D may be TRBD2 (6 bases). CDR3 size: 12 residues. Germline CDR1 is SGHRS and CDR2 is YFSETQ. V was clipped by 4 bases and J by 7 bases, with 9 bases between them. The CDR3 here is CASSPGLNEQFF. CDR3 in DNA: TGCGCCAGCAGCCCGGGACTGAATGAGCAGTTCTTC.

This chain connects TRBV2 to TRBJ1-1, with D unresolved. The germline V gene has CDR1 SNHLY and CDR2 FYNNEI. V lost 5 bases and J lost 0, with 16 bases in between. This CDR3 comprises 16 residues. This chain's CDR3 is CASSLNRMNMNTEAFF. As DNA, the CDR3 is TGTGCCAGCAGTCTTAACAGAATGAATATGAACACTGAAGCTTTCTTT. Combining the CDR3 with reference TRBV2 and TRBJ1-1 gives the whole variable domain EPEVTQTPSHQVTQMGQEVILRCVPISNHLYFYWYRQILGQKVEFLVSFYNNEISEKSEIFDDQFSVERPDGSNFTLKIRSTKLEDSAMYFCASSLNRMNMNTEAFFGQGTRLTVV.